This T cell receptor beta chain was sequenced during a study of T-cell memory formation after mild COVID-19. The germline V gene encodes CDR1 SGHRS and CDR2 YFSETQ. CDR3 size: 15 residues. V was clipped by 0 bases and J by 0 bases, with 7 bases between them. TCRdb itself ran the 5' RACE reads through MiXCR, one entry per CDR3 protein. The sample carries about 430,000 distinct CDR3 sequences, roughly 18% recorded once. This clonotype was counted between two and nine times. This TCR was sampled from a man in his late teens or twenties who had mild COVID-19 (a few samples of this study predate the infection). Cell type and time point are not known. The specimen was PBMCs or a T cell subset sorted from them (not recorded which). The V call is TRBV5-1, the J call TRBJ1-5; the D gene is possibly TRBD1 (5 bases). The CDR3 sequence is CASSLGDGSNQPQHF. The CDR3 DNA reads TGCGCCAGCAGCTTGGGGGACGGTAGCAATCAGCCCCAGCATTTT.